This note documents a single TCR beta chain sequence. V shed 4 bases and J 7 bases; nucleotides not matched to a gene: 6. CDR3 length: 13 amino acids. In germline, CDR1 is SEHNR, CDR2 FQNEAQ (reference sequence). Libraries were prepared by immunoSEQ multiplex PCR; TCRdb keeps only in-frame clonotypes and omits some of them. The sample shows around 140,000 clones, 80% to 90% of them seen only once. The data belong to a study of blood T cell repertoires in COVID-19. The sequence came from a woman aged 45 to 65 with acute or convalescent COVID-19. The chain links TRBV7-9 to TRBJ2-7; 8 positions match TRBD1. The sequencing sample was made of peripheral blood. DNA for the CDR3: TGTGCCAGCAGCTCCCAGGGGGCGGGGGAGCAGTACTTC. It encodes CASSSQGAGEQYF.